This TCR beta chain was captured in a study of cytomegalovirus exposure and HLA in healthy donors. Comment on this clone: No antigen is known for it.

Broader study findings: Productive rates of about 90% or about 30% were seen for most TCR beta V segments in an earlier analysis. Common viral pathogens (according to a later analysis) appeared linked to several of the most significant clusters. Rarity held for most TCR sequences, but there were some public TCRs that occurred in many donors.

From germline, CDR1 is MDHEN and CDR2 SYDVKM. V lost 5 bases and J 2 bases, leaving 10 bases between the germline ends. This CDR3 has 14 residues. PCR involved 60 Vbeta and 13 Jbeta primers. Repertoires were generated with immunoSEQ multiplex PCR, while TCRdb's copy carries only in-frame clones and drops some. The table shows roughly 100,000 clones, with roughly 80% occurring only once. The chain is built from TRBV28 and TRBJ2-1; D is perhaps TRBD1 (5 bases). This TCR derives from a man between 50 and 59 years old in good health and CMV-seropositive. The sequenced sample was PBMCs. The CDR3 region has the DNA TGTGCCAGCAGTCCGGACACGACCTACAATGAGCAGTTCTTC. It is translated as CASSPDTTYNEQFF.